This record concerns one TCR beta chain sequence. Researchers sorted CD4+ cells into CD25+CD127- cells for several patients. This entry comes from a study of CD8+ T cells in alopecia areata. Sequencing templates came from extracted RNA that was reverse transcribed into cDNA. Sequencing was performed with immunoSEQ multiplex PCR; in TCRdb, only in-frame clones are kept and a portion is missing. Of roughly 40,000 clones listed, less than 55% are singletons. The germline CDR1 and CDR2 sequences are SGHRS and YFSETQ. The CDR3 loop spans 15 amino acids. The ends were cut back, 1 base at V and 2 bases at J, with 13 bases in the middle.

This clonotype originated in a human donor with alopecia areata. Sequencing used CD4+ Tregs sorted from blood. V and J are TRBV5-1 and TRBJ2-7; tentatively, D is TRBD1 or TRBD2 (5 bases each). The CDR3, as DNA: TGCGCCAGCAGCTTGACGCAGGGACCTACCTACGAGCAGTACTTC. Translating it yields CASSLTQGPTYEQYF.